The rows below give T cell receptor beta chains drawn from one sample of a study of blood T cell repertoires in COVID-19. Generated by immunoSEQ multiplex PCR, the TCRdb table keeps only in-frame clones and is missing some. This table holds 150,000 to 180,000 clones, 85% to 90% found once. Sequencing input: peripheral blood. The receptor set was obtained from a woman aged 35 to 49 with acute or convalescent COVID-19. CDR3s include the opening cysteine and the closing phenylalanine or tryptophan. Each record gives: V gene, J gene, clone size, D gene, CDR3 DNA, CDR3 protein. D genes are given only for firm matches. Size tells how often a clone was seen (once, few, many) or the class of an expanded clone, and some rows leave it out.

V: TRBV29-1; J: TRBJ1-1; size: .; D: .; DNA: TGCAGCGTACCCCAGGGCACTGAAGCTTTCTTT; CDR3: CSVPQGTEAFF
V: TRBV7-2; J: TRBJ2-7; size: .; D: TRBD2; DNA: TGTGCCAGCAGGTTTACGGGACTAGGGGACTACGAGCAGTACTTC; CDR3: CASRFTGLGDYEQYF
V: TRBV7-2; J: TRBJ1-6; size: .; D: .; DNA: TGTGCCAGCAGCTTAGGACAACCACCTTCACCCCTCCACTTT; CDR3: CASSLGQPPSPLHF
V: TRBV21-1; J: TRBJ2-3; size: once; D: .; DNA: TGTGCCAGCAGCAAAATAGCGGGAGGAGCAGATACGCAGTATTTT; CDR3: CASSKIAGGADTQYF
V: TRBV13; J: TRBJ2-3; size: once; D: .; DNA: TGTGCCAGCAGCCCGGAGGGGGGAGGGAGGTCGGATACGCAGTATTTT; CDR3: CASSPEGGGRSDTQYF
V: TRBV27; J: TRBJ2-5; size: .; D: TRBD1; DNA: TGTGCCAGCAGTTTAGGATGGGGGGGACAGGGGAGAGAGACCCAGTACTTC; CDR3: CASSLGWGGQGRETQYF
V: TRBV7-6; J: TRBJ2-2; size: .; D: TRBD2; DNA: TGTGCCAGCAGCTTAGCGGCGGCTAGCGGGACCCGGGGCACCGGGGAGCTGTTTTTT; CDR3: CASSLAAASGTRGTGELFF
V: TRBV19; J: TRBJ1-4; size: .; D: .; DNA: TGTGCCAGTGGTGACGGGAGAAGGACTAATGAAAAACTGTTTTTT; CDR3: CASGDGRRTNEKLFF
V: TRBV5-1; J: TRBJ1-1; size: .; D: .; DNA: TGCGCCAGCAGCTTGGCCGAGGGAACTGAAGCTTTCTTT; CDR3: CASSLAEGTEAFF
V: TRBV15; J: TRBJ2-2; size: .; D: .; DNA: TGTGCCACCAGCAGAGCCAGGGGAACCGGGGAGCTGTTTTTT; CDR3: CATSRARGTGELFF
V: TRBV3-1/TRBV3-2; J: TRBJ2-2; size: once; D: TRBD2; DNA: TGTGCCAGCAGCCATAGGACTAGCGTGTCCGGGGAGCTGTTTTTT; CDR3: CASSHRTSVSGELFF
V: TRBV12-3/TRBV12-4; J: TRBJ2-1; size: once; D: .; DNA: TGTGCCAGCAGTTCATACAATGAGCAGTTCTTC; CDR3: CASSSYNEQFF
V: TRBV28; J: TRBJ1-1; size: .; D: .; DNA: TGTGCCAGCATGGAGCAAACGAACACTGAAGCTTTCTTT; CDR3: CASMEQTNTEAFF
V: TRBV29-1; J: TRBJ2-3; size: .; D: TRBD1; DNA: TGCAGCACAGGGGGAGATACGCAGTATTTT; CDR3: CSTGGDTQYF
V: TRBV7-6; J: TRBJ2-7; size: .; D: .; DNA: TGTGCCAGCAGCTTAGCGCGAGGATACGAGCAGTACTTC; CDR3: CASSLARGYEQYF
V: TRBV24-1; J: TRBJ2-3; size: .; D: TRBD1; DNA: TGTGCCACCAGTGATGTAACTACAACAGGGGCGGGCACAGATACGCAGTATTTT; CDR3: CATSDVTTTGAGTDTQYF
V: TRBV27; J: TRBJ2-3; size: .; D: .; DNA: TGTGCCAGCAGTTTAAGGGGACAAAGTACAGATACGCAGTATTTT; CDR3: CASSLRGQSTDTQYF
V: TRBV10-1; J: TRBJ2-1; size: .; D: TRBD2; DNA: TGCGCCAGCAGGAAGAGACTAGCGGGGGGACGTAGACCAAACAATGAGCAGTTCTTC; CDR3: CASRKRLAGGRRPNNEQFF
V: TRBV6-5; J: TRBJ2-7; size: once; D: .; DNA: TGTGCCAGCGTTTCGGACTCATTATCCTACGAGCAGTACTTC; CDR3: CASVSDSLSYEQYF
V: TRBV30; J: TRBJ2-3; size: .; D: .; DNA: TGTGCCTGGAGTCCGGACTATTATACGCAGTATTTT; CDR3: CAWSPDYYTQYF
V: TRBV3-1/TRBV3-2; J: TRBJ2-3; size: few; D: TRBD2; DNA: TGTGCCAGCAGCCAAGGCGGCGGGAGTGGGCCAGATACGCAGTATTTT; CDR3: CASSQGGGSGPDTQYF
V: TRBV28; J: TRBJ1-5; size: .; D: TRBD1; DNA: TGTGCCAGCAGTTGGGGACAGGGGTACTATCAGCCCCAGCATTTT; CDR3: CASSWGQGYYQPQHF